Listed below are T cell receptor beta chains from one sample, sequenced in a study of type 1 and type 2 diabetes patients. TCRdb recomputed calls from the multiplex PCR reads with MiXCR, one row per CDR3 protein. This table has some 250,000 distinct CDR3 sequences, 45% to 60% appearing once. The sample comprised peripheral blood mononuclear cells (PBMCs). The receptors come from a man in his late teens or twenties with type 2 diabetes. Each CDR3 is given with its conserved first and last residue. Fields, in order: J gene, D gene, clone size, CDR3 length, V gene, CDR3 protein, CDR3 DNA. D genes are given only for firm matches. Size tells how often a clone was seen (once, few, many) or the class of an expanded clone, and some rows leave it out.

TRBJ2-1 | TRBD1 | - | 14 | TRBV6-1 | CATYRGHYVSEQFF | TGTGCCACGTACAGGGGGCATTATGTTAGTGAGCAGTTCTTC
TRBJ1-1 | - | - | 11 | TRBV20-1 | CSAQKRREAFF | TGCAGTGCACAGAAGAGAAGGGAAGCTTTCTTT
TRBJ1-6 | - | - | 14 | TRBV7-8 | CASRSARSLSPLHF | TGTGCCAGCAGATCTGCACGGAGTCTTTCACCCCTCCACTTT
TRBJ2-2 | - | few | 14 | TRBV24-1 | CATSLTGPTGELFF | TGTGCCACCAGCCTTACAGGGCCCACCGGGGAGCTGTTTTTT
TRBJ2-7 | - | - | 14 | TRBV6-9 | CASSPTGRSYEQYF | TGTGCCAGCAGCCCGACAGGACGCTCCTACGAGCAGTACTTC
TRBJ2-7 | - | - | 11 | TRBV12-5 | CASGTGYEQYF | TGTGCTAGTGGGACAGGCTACGAGCAGTACTTC
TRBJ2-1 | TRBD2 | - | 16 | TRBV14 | CASSLPRSGPYNEQFF | TGTGCCAGCAGCCTCCCTCGTAGCGGGCCTTACAATGAGCAGTTCTTC
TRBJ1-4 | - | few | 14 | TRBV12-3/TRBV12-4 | CASSLEAGTEKLFF | TGTGCCAGCAGTTTAGAGGCGGGGACCGAAAAACTGTTTTTT
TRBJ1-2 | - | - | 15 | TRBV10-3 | CAISESGRVRYGYTF | TGTGCCATCAGTGAGTCGGGACGGGTTAGATATGGCTACACCTTC
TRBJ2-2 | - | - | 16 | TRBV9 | CASSVEGGGRVGELFF | TGTGCCAGCAGCGTAGAAGGGGGAGGGCGGGTCGGGGAGCTGTTTTTT